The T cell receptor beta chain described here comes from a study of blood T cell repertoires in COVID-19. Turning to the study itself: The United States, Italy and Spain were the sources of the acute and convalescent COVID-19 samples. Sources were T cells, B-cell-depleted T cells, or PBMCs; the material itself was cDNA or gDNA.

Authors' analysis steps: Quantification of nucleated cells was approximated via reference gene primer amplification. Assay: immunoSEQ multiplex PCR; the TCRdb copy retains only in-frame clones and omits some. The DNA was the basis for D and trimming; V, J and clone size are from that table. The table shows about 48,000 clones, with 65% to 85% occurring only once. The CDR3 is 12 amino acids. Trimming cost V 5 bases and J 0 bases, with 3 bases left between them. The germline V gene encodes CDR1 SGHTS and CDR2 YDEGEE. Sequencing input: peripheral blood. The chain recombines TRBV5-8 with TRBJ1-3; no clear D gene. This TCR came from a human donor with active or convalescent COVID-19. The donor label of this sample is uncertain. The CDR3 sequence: CASRRSGNTIYF. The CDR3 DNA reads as TGTGCCAGCAGGCGCTCTGGAAACACCATATATTTT.